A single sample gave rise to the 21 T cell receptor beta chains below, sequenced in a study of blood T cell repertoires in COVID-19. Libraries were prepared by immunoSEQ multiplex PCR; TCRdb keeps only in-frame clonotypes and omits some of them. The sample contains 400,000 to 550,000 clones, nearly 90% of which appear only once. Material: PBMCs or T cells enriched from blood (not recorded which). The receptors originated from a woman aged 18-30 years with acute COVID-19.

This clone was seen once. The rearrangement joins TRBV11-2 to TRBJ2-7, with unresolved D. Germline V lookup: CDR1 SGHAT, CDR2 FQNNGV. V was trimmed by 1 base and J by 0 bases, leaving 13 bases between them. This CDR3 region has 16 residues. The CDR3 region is CASSLVSQAFSYEQYF. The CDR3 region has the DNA TGTGCCAGCAGCTTAGTGAGCCAGGCGTTCTCCTACGAGCAGTACTTC.

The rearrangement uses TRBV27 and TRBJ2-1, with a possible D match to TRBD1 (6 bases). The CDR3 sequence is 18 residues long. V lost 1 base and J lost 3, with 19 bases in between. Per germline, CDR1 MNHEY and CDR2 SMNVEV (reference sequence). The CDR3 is CASSLLRTGFSLYNEQFF. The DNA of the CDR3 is TGTGCCAGCAGTTTATTGCGTACAGGGTTTTCCCTCTACAATGAGCAGTTCTTC.

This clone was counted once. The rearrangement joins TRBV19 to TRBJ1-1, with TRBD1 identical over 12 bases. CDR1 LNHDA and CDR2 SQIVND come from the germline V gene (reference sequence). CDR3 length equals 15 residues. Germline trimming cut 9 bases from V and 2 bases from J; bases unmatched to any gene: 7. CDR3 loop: CARSPGQGANTEAFF. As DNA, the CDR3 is TGTGCCAGAAGCCCGGGACAGGGGGCTAACACTGAAGCTTTCTTT.

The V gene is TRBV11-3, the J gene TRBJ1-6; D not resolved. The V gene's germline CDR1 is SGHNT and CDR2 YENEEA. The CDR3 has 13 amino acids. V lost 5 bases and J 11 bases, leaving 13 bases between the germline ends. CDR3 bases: TGTGCCAGCAGCCTGAACAATCGGGCACCCCTCCACTTT. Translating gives CASSLNNRAPLHF.

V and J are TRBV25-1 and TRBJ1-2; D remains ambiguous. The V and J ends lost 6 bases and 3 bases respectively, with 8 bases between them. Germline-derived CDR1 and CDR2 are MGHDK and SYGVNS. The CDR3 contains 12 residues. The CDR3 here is CASSRRDYGYTF. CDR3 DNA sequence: TGTGCCAGCAGCCGAAGAGACTATGGCTACACCTTC.

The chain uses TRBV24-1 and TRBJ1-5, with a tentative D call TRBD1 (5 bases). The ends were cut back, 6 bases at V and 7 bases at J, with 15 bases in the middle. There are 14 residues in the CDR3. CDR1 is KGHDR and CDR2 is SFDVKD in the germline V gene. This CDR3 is CATSSQGQRQPQHF. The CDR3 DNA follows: TGTGCCACCAGTAGCCAGGGCCAAAGGCAGCCCCAGCATTTT.

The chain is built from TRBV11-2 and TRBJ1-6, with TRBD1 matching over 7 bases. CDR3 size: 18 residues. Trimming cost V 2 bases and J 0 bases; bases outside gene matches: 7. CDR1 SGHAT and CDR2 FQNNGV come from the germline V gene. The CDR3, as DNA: TGTGCCAGCAGCTTATTCGGACAGGCAAGCTCCTATAATTCACCCCTCCACTTT. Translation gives CASSLFGQASSYNSPLHF.

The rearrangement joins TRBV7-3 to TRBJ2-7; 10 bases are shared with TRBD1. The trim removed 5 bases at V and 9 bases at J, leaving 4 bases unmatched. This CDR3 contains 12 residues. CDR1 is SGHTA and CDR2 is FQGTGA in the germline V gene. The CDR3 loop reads CASSPGQGPQYF. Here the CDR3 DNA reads TGTGCCAGCAGCCCGGGACAGGGGCCGCAGTACTTC.

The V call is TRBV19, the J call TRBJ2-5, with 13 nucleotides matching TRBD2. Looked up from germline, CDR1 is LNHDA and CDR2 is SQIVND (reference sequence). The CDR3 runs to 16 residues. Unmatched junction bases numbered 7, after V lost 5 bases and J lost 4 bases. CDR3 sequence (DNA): TGTGCCAGTAGTGGGAAAACTAGCGGGAGGGGAGAGACCCAGTACTTC. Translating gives CASSGKTSGRGETQYF.

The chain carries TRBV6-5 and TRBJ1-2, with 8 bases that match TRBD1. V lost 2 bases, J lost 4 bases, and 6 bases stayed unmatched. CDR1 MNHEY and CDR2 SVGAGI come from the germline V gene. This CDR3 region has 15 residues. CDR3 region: CASSYTGQGAYGYTF. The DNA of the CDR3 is TGTGCCAGCAGTTACACAGGACAGGGCGCCTATGGCTACACCTTC.

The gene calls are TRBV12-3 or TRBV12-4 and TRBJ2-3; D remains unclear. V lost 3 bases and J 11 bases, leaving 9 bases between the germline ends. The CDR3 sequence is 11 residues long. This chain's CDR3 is CASSFMERQYF. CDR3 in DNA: TGTGCCAGCAGTTTTATGGAGAGGCAGTATTTT.

The CDR3 DNA reads TGTGCCAGCAGATATCAGGGGGCGCGAGGGGTTAGCAATCAGCCCCAGCATTTT. This encodes CASRYQGARGVSNQPQHF. The rearrangement joins TRBV28 to TRBJ1-5, with 8 bases matching TRBD1. From germline, CDR1 is MDHEN and CDR2 SYDVKM. The CDR3 spans 18 residues. V shed 6 bases and J 0 bases; nucleotides not matched to a gene: 13. The complete variable domain, with remaining parts taken from reference TRBV28 and TRBJ1-5, reads DVKVTQSSRYLVKRTGEKVFLECVQDMDHENMFWYRQDPGLGLRLIYFSYDVKMKEKGDIPEGYSVSREKKERFSLILESASTNQTSMYLCASRYQGARGVSNQPQHFGDGTRLSIL.

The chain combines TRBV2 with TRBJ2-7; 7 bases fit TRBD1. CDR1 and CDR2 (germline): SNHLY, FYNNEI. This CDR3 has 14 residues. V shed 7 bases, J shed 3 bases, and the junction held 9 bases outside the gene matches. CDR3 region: CASTKRTGYYEQYF. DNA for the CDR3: TGTGCCAGCACCAAACGGACAGGATACTACGAGCAGTACTTC.

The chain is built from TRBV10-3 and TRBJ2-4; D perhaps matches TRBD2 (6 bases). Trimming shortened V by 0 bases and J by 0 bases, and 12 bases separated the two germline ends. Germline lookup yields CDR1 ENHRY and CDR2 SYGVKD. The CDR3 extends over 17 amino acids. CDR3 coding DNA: TGTGCCATCAGTGAGTCGCCGGGGAGGCTAGCCAAAAACATTCAGTACTTC. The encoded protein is CAISESPGRLAKNIQYF.

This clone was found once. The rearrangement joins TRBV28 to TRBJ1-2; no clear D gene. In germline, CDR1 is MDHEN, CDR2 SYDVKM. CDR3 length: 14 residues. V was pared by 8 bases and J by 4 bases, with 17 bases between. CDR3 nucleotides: TGTGCCAGCTCTCAAACCGACATATTCTATGGCTACACCTTC. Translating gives CASSQTDIFYGYTF.

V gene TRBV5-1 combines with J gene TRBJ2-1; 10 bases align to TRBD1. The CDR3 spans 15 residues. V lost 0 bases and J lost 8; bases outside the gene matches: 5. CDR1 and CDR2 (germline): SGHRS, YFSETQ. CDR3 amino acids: CASSLGGQGTYEQFF. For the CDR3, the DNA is TGCGCCAGCAGCTTGGGGGGACAGGGGACCTATGAGCAGTTCTTC.

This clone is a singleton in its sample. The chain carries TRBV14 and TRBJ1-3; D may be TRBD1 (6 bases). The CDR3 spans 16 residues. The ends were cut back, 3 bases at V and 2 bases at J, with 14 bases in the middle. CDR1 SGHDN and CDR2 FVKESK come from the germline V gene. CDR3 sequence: CASSQFTGKTGNTIYF. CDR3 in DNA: TGTGCCAGCAGCCAGTTTACAGGGAAAACTGGAAACACCATATATTTT.

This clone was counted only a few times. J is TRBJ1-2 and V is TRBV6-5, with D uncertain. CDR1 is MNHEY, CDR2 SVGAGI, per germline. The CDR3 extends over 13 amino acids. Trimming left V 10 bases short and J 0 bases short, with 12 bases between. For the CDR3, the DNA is TGTGCCACCTCGCGTAGCCCTAACTATGGCTACACCTTC. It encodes CATSRSPNYGYTF.

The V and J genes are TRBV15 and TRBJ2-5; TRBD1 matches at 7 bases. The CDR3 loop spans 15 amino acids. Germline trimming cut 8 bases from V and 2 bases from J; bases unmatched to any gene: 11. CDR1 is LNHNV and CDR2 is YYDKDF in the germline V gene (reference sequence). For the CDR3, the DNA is TGTGCCACCTTGCTAAGAGGGGGCCGGCAAGAGACCCAGTACTTC. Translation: CATLLRGGRQETQYF.

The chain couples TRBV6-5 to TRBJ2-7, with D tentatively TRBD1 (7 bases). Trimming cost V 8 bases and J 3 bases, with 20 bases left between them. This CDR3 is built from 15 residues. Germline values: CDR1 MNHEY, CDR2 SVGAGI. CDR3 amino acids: CASSLLQGGSYEQYF. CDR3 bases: TGTGCCAGCTCCCTCCTGCAGGGGGGAAGCTACGAGCAGTACTTC.

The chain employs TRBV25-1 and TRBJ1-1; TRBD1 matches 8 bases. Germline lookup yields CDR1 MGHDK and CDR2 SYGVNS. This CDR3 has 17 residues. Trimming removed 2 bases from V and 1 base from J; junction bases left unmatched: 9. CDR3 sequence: CASSESRTGLWNTEAFF. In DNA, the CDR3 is TGTGCCAGCAGTGAAAGTAGGACAGGGCTTTGGAACACTGAAGCTTTCTTT.